This entry concerns a single TCR beta chain. Here immunoSEQ multiplex PCR was the method, and the copy in TCRdb shows in-frame clones only, minus some. The sample includes millions of clones, approximately 94% seen only once; the top ten take roughly 1.8%. Cells designated naive CD8 were CD45RO-negative and were positively selected for CCR7, with terminally differentiated effector memory CD45RA+ cells excluded. The entry originates in a study of shared clonotypes between healthy human individuals. Study-level information: A donor's plate count was three for CD4 naive and three for CD4 memory; CD8 naive had two and CD8 memory one.

Germline V gene sequence: CDR1 MDHEN, CDR2 SYDVKM. The CDR3 is made up of 16 amino acids. The V end was cut by 6 bases, the J end by 5 bases, with 19 bases between. The receptor's source is a man aged 18 to 30 in good health. Some clones in this sample may be carry-over from other donors' samples. The chain joins TRBV28 to TRBJ2-2; D is perhaps TRBD1 (6 bases). The sample consisted of naive CD8+ T cells from PBMCs. This CDR3 is CASRPTVDRGTGELFF. CDR3 nucleotides: TGTGCCAGCAGGCCAACCGTGGACAGAGGGACCGGGGAGCTGTTTTTT.